This TCR beta chain was identified in a study of cytomegalovirus exposure and HLA in healthy donors. The count of this clone is one. Amplification used 60 Vbeta primers and 13 Jbeta primers. Clones were sequenced by immunoSEQ multiplex PCR, and TCRdb holds only the in-frame ones, with some missing. The sample has approximately 200,000 clones, 65% to 85% seen once; the top ten hold roughly 0.095%. The receptor was derived from a boy aged 2 to 10 in good health and CMV-seronegative. Sequencing input: PBMCs.

CDR3 sequence reads: CATKHRPNSPLHF. CDR3 DNA: TGTGCCACTAAGCACCGTCCAAATTCACCCCTCCACTTT. The rearrangement uses TRBV6-5 and TRBJ1-6; D gene ambiguous. Trimming shortened V by 10 bases and J by 7 bases, and 14 bases separated the two germline ends. The CDR3 consists of 13 residues. Looked up from germline, CDR1 is MNHEY and CDR2 is SVGAGI.